Sequencing of this TCR beta chain was carried out in a study of shared clonotypes between healthy human individuals. Background on the study: CD4 naive cells filled three plates per donor, CD4 memory three, CD8 naive two and CD8 memory one.

Some clones are missing from TCRdb's copy, which holds only in-frame ones; the method was immunoSEQ multiplex PCR. This table holds hundreds of thousands of clones, roughly 97% found once. Study results and caveats: Sequencing of the sorted subsets was shown by rarefaction to be incomplete despite large depth.

About this clone: Its antigen is undetermined.

Germline CDR1 reads MGHRA; CDR2 reads YSYEKL. The length of the CDR3 is 16 residues. V shed 1 base and J 5 bases; nucleotides not matched to a gene: 6. The sequencing input was naive CD4+ T cells sorted from blood. Indicated subset: CD45RA+ positively selected. The clonotype originates from a woman in her 30s in good health. The chain employs TRBV4-1 and TRBJ1-5, with TRBD1 matching over 9 bases. In DNA form, the CDR3 reads TGCGCCAGCAGCCAAGCGGACAGGGGATACGATCAGCCCCAGCATTTT. It encodes CASSQADRGYDQPQHF.